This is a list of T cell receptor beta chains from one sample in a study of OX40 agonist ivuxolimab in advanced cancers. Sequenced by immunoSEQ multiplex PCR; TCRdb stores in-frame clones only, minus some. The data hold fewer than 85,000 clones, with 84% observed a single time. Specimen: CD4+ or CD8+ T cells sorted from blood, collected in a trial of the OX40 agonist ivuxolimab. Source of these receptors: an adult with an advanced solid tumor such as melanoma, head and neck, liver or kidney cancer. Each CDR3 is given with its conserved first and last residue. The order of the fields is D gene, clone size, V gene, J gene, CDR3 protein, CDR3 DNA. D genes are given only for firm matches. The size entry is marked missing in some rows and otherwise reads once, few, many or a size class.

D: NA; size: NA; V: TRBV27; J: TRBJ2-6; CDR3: CASSSQGAGANVLTF; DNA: TGTGCCAGCAGTTCTCAGGGCGCTGGGGCCAACGTCCTGACTTTC
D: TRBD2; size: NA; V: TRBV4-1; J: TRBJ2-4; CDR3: CASSQEILAGGASIQYF; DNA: TGCGCCAGCAGCCAAGAAATCTTAGCGGGGGGGGCGAGCATTCAGTACTTC
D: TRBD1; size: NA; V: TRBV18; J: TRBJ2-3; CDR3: CASSPPKGAPTDTQYF; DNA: TGTGCCAGCTCACCACCGAAGGGGGCGCCCACAGATACGCAGTATTTT
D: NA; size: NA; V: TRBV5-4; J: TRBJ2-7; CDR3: CASSLDFGSVYEQYF; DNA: TGTGCCAGCAGCTTAGACTTCGGGTCGGTCTACGAGCAGTACTTC
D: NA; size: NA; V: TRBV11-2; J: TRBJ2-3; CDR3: CASSSETGLDTQYF; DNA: TGTGCCAGCAGCTCAGAAACAGGGTTAGATACGCAGTATTTT
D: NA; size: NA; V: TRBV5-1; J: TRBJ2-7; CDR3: CASSPTRTYEQYF; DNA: TGCGCCAGCAGCCCGACGCGTACCTACGAGCAGTACTTC
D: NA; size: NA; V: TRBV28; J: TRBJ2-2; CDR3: CASSFRGGNAGELFF; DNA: TGTGCCAGCAGTTTCAGGGGCGGAAATGCCGGGGAGCTGTTTTTT
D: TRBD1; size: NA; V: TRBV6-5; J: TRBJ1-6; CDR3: CASRGSTGGNSPLHF; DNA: TGTGCCAGCAGGGGGTCGACAGGGGGAAATTCACCCCTCCACTTT
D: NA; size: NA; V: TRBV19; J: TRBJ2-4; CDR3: CASSIWNIQYF; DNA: TGTGCCAGTAGTATCTGGAACATTCAGTACTTC
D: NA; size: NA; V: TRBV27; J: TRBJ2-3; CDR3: CASSKRSGYAILAGTDTQYF; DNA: TGTGCCAGCAGCAAACGGTCGGGGTATGCTATCTTGGCTGGCACAGATACGCAGTATTTT
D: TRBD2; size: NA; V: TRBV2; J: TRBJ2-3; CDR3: CASSVNGGANTDTQYF; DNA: TGTGCCAGCAGTGTAAACGGGGGGGCCAACACAGATACGCAGTATTTT
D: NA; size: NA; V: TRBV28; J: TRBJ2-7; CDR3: CASSLNLGGTGQYF; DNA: TGTGCCAGCAGTTTGAATCTGGGTGGGACCGGACAGTACTTC
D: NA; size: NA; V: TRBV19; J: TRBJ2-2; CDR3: CASSILGWIKGGELFF; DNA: TGTGCCAGTAGTATATTGGGCTGGATAAAGGGCGGGGAGCTGTTTTTT
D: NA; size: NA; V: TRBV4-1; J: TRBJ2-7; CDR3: CASSQGRAVYEQYF; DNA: TGCGCCAGCAGCCAAGGGAGGGCGGTATACGAGCAGTACTTC
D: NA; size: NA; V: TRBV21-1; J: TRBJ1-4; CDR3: CASSNVGLGADSEKLFF; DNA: NA
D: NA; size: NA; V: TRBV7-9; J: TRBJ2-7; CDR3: CASSRRNYEQYF; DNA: TGTGCCAGCAGCCGCAGGAACTACGAGCAGTACTTC
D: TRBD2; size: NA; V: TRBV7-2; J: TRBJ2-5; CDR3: CASSPLGAGVLETQYF; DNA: TGTGCCAGCAGCCCCTTGGGAGCGGGAGTCTTAGAGACCCAGTACTTC
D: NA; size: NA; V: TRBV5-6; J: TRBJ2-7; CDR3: CASSLAPEGGEQYF; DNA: TGTGCCAGCAGCTTGGCCCCTGAGGGGGGGGAGCAGTACTTC
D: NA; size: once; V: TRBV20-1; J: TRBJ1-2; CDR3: CSARDWRGYTF; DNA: TGCAGTGCTAGAGATTGGCGGGGCTACACCTTC
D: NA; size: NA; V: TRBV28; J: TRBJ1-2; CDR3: CASSPIPKTYGYTF; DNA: TGTGCCAGCAGCCCGATCCCCAAGACTTATGGCTACACCTTC